What follows are 18 T cell receptor beta chains derived from one specimen sequenced in a study of cytomegalovirus exposure and HLA in healthy donors (dated by TCRdb to the late 2010s). The method was the immunoSEQ multiplex PCR assay. The multiplex PCR relied on a mix of 60 forward primers for TCR Vbeta segments and 13 reverse primers for TCR Jbeta segments. TCRdb limited this immuneACCESS table to in-frame rearrangements with V and J called. A share of clones is missing; checked studies link under half to unresolved V genes, and the rest is unexplained. In this sample the table shows tens of thousands of clones, approximately 72% of which occur a single time. Of the sample, around 10% falls within the top ten clones. The material sequenced was PBMCs. Source of these receptors: a woman aged 35 to 49 in good health and CMV-seropositive.

This clone was counted a few times. The V call is TRBV7-6, the J call TRBJ2-2; 11 bases agree with TRBD1. With 3 bases clipped from V and 1 base from J, the junction kept 1 base outside the gene matches. CDR1 and CDR2 (germline): SGHVS, FNYEAQ. The CDR3 sequence is 16 residues long. The CDR3 sequence: CASSLGQGGNTGELFF. The CDR3 DNA is TGTGCCAGCAGCTTGGGACAGGGGGGGAACACCGGGGAGCTGTTTTTT.

In this sample, this clone turned up once. The chain recombines TRBV7-3 with TRBJ1-2; TRBD1 might be the D (5 bases). Per the germline V gene, CDR1 is SGHTA and CDR2 is FQGTGA. V gave up 3 bases and J gave up 2 bases, with 13 bases separating them. The CDR3 runs to 15 residues. CDR3 nucleotide sequence: TGTGCCAGCAGCTTGGGGCCAGGGTCGAACTATGGCTACACCTTC. Amino acid sequence: CASSLGPGSNYGYTF.

The rearrangement uses TRBV7-2 and TRBJ2-2; possibly TRBD1 for D (6 bases). The CDR3 is 13 residues long. V was trimmed by 6 bases and J by 4 bases, leaving 9 bases between them. Looked up from germline, CDR1 is SGHTA and CDR2 is FQGNSA. This chain's CDR3 is CASSQGSTGELFF. Here the CDR3 DNA reads TGTGCCAGCAGTCAGGGGTCCACCGGGGAGCTGTTTTTT.

This clone was seen a handful of times. The chain employs TRBV5-5 and TRBJ1-2, with 8 positions matching TRBD1. V gave up 8 bases and J gave up 4 bases; unmatched junction bases: 7. Germline V gene sequence: CDR1 SGHKS, CDR2 YYEKEE (reference sequence). The CDR3 sequence is 13 residues long. The CDR3 coding sequence is TGTGCCAGTAGCGCCGGGACAGGCTATGGCTACACCTTC. Protein sequence: CASSAGTGYGYTF.

The chain uses TRBV30 and TRBJ1-5; 7 positions match TRBD1. CDR1 is GTSNPN, CDR2 SVGIG, per germline (reference sequence). V was clipped by 2 bases and J by 4 bases; unmatched bases: 5. The CDR3 consists of 14 residues. The CDR3 DNA sequence: TGTGCCTGGAGTCTCTCAGGGGGGAATCAGCCCCAGCATTTT. It codes for CAWSLSGGNQPQHF. Full variable domain (outside the CDR3, taken from reference TRBV30 and TRBJ1-5): SQTIHQWPATLVQPVGSPLSLECTVEGTSNPNLYWYRQAAGRGLQLLFYSVGIGQISSEVPQNLSASRPQDRQFILSSKKLLLSDSGFYLCAWSLSGGNQPQHFGDGTRLSIL.

The CDR3 loop reads CAIGGGYNSPLHF. The CDR3 nucleotides read TGTGCCATCGGGGGGGGTTATAATTCACCCCTCCACTTT. The chain carries TRBV10-3 and TRBJ1-6; tentative D call: TRBD1 (5 bases). V was shortened by 8 bases and J by 4 bases, with 9 bases between the two germline ends. CDR1 and CDR2 (germline): ENHRY, SYGVKD. CDR3 length: 13 amino acids.

The chain combines TRBV19 with TRBJ2-3; D remains ambiguous. Germline V gene lookup returns CDR1 LNHDA and CDR2 SQIVND (reference sequence). The CDR3 length is 10 residues. V was pared by 10 bases and J by 4 bases, with 6 bases between. The CDR3 spells CATEADTQYF. CDR3 in DNA: TGTGCCACCGAGGCAGATACGCAGTATTTT.

The gene calls are TRBV4-1 and TRBJ2-1; D possibly corresponds to TRBD2 (5 bases). This CDR3 is built from 14 residues. Trimming took off 9 bases at V and 3 bases at J, with 15 bases between the two ends. Per the germline V gene, CDR1 is MGHRA and CDR2 is YSYEKL. The CDR3 loop reads CASSGVGFYNEQFF. CDR3 DNA: TGCGCCAGTTCCGGGGTAGGGTTCTACAATGAGCAGTTCTTC.

This chain's CDR3 is CASSPVTGAEAFF. The CDR3 region has the DNA TGTGCCAGCTCACCAGTCACAGGCGCTGAAGCTTTCTTT. The J gene is TRBJ1-1, the V gene TRBV18; perhaps TRBD1 as D (5 bases). This CDR3 has 13 amino acids. Trimming left V 2 bases short and J 6 bases short, with 10 bases between. The germline V gene has CDR1 KGHSH and CDR2 LQKENI.

V usage is TRBV28 and J usage is TRBJ1-6; perhaps TRBD1 as D (5 bases). Deletions cut 3 bases from V and 8 bases from J, with 11 bases between. CDR1 and CDR2 from the germline V gene are MDHEN and SYDVKM. There are 14 residues in the CDR3. Here the CDR3 reads CASSLSGPYSPLHF. DNA of the CDR3: TGTGCCAGCAGTTTGTCAGGGCCCTATTCACCCCTCCACTTT.

The CDR3 loop reads CASSSRNPGISGNTIYF. The CDR3 nucleotides read TGTGCCAGCAGTTCACGCAATCCAGGGATCTCTGGAAACACCATATATTTT. J is TRBJ1-3 and V is TRBV27, with D perhaps TRBD1 (5 bases). Per germline, CDR1 MNHEY and CDR2 SMNVEV (reference sequence). Between the trimmed V and J ends, which lost 4 bases and 0 bases, there was a span of 16 bases. The CDR3 spans 17 residues.

In this sample, this clone turned up a few times. The chain recombines TRBV6-5 with TRBJ2-7; 11 bases align to TRBD1. After removal of 6 bases from V and 9 bases from J, the junction contained 10 bases not matched to a gene. This CDR3 comprises 14 residues. Germline CDR1 and CDR2: MNHEY and SVGAGI. The CDR3 nucleotides are TGTGCCAGCAGCCACGGGACAGGGGGGAACAGGCAGTACTTC. As protein: CASSHGTGGNRQYF.

V is TRBV30 and J is TRBJ2-2; D unclear. There are 13 residues in the CDR3. The germline V gene has CDR1 GTSNPN and CDR2 SVGIG (reference sequence). Trimming shortened V by 0 bases and J by 5 bases, and 7 bases separated the two germline ends. CDR3 in amino acids: CAWSVQTTGELFF. The CDR3 DNA follows: TGTGCCTGGAGTGTACAGACAACCGGGGAGCTGTTTTTT. Full variable domain (outside the CDR3, taken from reference TRBV30 and TRBJ2-2): SQTIHQWPATLVQPVGSPLSLECTVEGTSNPNLYWYRQAAGRGLQLLFYSVGIGQISSEVPQNLSASRPQDRQFILSSKKLLLSDSGFYLCAWSVQTTGELFFGEGSRLTVL.

This clone was counted a few times. V is TRBV29-1 and J is TRBJ1-2; D may be TRBD1 (6 bases). In germline, CDR1 is SQVTM, CDR2 ANQGSEA. Trimming cost V 6 bases and J 0 bases, with 11 bases left between them. CDR3 length: 13 amino acids. CDR3 DNA: TGCAGCGTGGACAGACCCGCTAACTATGGCTACACCTTC. Translated: CSVDRPANYGYTF.

The chain employs TRBV27 and TRBJ2-1; D perhaps matches TRBD1 (5 bases). Germline lookup yields CDR1 MNHEY and CDR2 SMNVEV (reference sequence). There are 15 residues in the CDR3. V was cut by 5 bases and J by 4 bases, with 15 bases left in between. The CDR3 loop is CASSLILDSYNEQFF. CDR3 bases: TGTGCCAGCAGTCTCATCCTTGACAGTTACAATGAGCAGTTCTTC.

The V call is TRBV5-1, the J call TRBJ1-1, with D maybe TRBD1 (6 bases). V was clipped by 3 bases and J by 7 bases, with 16 bases between them. CDR1 is SGHRS, CDR2 YFSETQ, per germline. This CDR3 contains 14 residues. This chain's CDR3 is CASSSGNYRDEAFF. CDR3 bases: TGCGCCAGCAGCTCAGGAAATTACAGGGATGAAGCTTTCTTT.

This clone was seen only once. V gene TRBV10-3 combines with J gene TRBJ1-1; D remains unclear. The CDR3 runs to 14 residues. V was pared by 0 bases and J by 11 bases, with 16 bases between. The germline V gene has CDR1 ENHRY and CDR2 SYGVKD. The CDR3 DNA follows: TGTGCCATCAGTGAGTCGGAGGCTTCTCGAACGGCTTTCTTT. This sequence encodes CAISESEASRTAFF.

With regard to this clone: The DNA is omitted, as the CDR3 cannot be located on it reliably, and the CDR3 follows TCRdb's listing. The chain uses TRBV2 and TRBJ2-3; the table's D gene call, TRBD2, was not cross checked with the DNA. Germline V gives CDR1 SNHLY, CDR2 FYNNEI. The CDR3 length equals 14 residues, ends included. CDR3 sequence reads: CASSSSTTTDTQYF.